This T cell receptor beta chain was obtained from a study of CXCR3-negative and CXCR3-positive naive CD8 T cells (dated by TCRdb to between 2018 and 2021). In the study overall: Approximately 130 million TRB reads were obtained in total, roughly 1.5 +/- 0.3 million reads per library. Data from about ten donors, pooled across two independent experiments, went into the diversity and physicochemical repertoire analyses. The TRBV-TRBJ cluster analysis covered naive subsets from roughly 5 donors and memory cells from 3 donors.

For every CD8+ T cell subset, approximately 300,000 cells were flow-sorted straight into RLT lysis buffer, and each subset was sorted in triplicate. Naive CD8+ T cells were defined stringently as CD45RO-CCR7+CD27+CD95- to exclude memory contaminants. Standard density gradient centrifugation was used to isolate peripheral blood mononuclear cells from buffy coats. Naive CXCR3-negative and CXCR3-positive CD8+ T cells were flow-sorted on a FACSAria III. Total RNA was extracted from sorted cells with an RNeasy Mini Kit. Here is what the overall study found, with its caveats: Naive CXCR3-negative and CXCR3-positive cells from the same donor showed similar TRBV-TRBJ usage, whereas memory cells showed distinct patterns. Freshly isolated PBMCs were used for most assays because CXCR3 expression partially decreased after cryopreservation. Both naive subsets had comparably high repertoire diversity, while memory CD8+ T cells had much lower repertoire diversity. TRB CDR3s from CXCR3-positive naive cells showed higher hydrophobicity (lower Kidera factor 4), lower energy, and higher strength and volume indices than CXCR3-negative naive cells. Because surface CD5, which is linked to self-reactivity in mice, was comparable between the naive subsets, TCR interaction strength was also inferred from the physicochemical properties of TRB CDR3s.

About this clonotype itself: The specificity of this receptor is unknown.

For sequencing, a NextSeq 550 was employed. The Human TCR Profiling Kit (MiLaboratory) was used to make UMI-labeled 5' RACE TRB cDNA libraries. The full amount of extracted RNA was used for cDNA synthesis, and the full amount of resulting cDNA was used for PCR amplification. The libraries were made side by side, with each library going through the same number of PCR cycles. In the paper's pipeline: About 54,000 +/- 9,700 unique UMI-labeled TRB cDNA molecules per library were extracted with MIGEC and MiXCR, with at least two reads per UMI required. On average, approximately 40,000 +/- 10,000 functional in-frame TRB CDR3 nucleotide clonotypes lacking stop codons were found per library. After downsampling to 5000 UMI-labeled TRB molecules per sample, diversity metrics, including normalized Shannon-Wiener and Chao1, were computed in VDJtools. Clonotype-size-weighted physicochemical properties of the central five CDR3 residues (interaction energy, strength, volume and Kidera factor 4) were computed in VDJtools. TCRdb reprocessed the reads, so every CDR3 protein sequence counts as one entry and DNA is not shown. TCRdb's processing, not the authors' own work, is the source of the V and J calls. The sample table records tens of thousands of distinct CDR3 sequences. The ten largest clonotypes hold more than 0.45% of the sample.

Based on the germline V gene (reference sequence), the CDR1 and CDR2 sequences are LNHDA and SQIVND. From cysteine to phenylalanine, the CDR3 is 16 amino acids long. No DNA appears here. The sequenced sample consisted of naive CXCR3+ CD8+ T cells from blood. Interpreted using the paper, the cell subset or site label stands for: CD45RO-CCR7+CD27+CD95- naive CD8+ T cells expressing CXCR3 (TNR3+). This chain joins TRBV19 to TRBJ1-1; the TCRdb call, TRBD1, lacks DNA for checking. The clonotype was recovered from a human donor in good health. Some clones in this sample may be carry-over from other donors' samples. Here the CDR3 is given as CASSMNGGGYHTEAFF.